This T cell receptor beta chain was captured by sequencing in a study of blood T cells in healthy people across ages. CDR3 length: 13 residues. From germline, CDR1 is MDHEN and CDR2 SYDVKM. V was shortened by 3 bases and J by 11 bases, with 16 bases between the two germline ends. Through a sample-barcoded 5' primer and a J-beta primer mix, a second PCR was run for roughly 7 to 11 cycles. With 12 random nucleotides, a template-switch adaptor tagged each individual cDNA molecule. TCRdb reprocessed the 5' RACE reads via MiXCR and lists one record per CDR3 protein. The profile shows about 580,000 distinct CDR3 sequences, around 48% of them singletons.

The chain employs TRBV28 and TRBJ2-5, with D possibly matching TRBD1 (5 bases). This TCR was recovered from a man older than 75 in good health. The specimen was blood. CDR3 sequence (DNA): TGTGCCAGCAGTTTGAACCACGGAGCAGGGCAGTACTTC. Residues: CASSLNHGAGQYF.